The 14 T cell receptor beta chains listed next were all sequenced from one sample in a study of blood T cells in healthy people across ages. For the second PCR, which ran for about 7 to 11 cycles, a sample-barcoded 5' primer and a J-beta primer mix were used. TCRdb recomputed calls from the 5' RACE reads with MiXCR, one row per CDR3 protein. The sample lists 550,000 to 700,000 distinct CDR3 sequences, approximately 27% occurring once. The material sequenced was blood. These TCRs come from a woman in her 70s in good health.

This clonotype was seen a few times. The chain recombines TRBV18 with TRBJ1-4, with D uncertain. Per germline, CDR1 KGHSH and CDR2 LQKENI. The V and J ends lost 2 bases and 4 bases respectively, with 5 bases between them. The CDR3 has 13 residues. DNA for the CDR3: TGTGCCAGCTCACCAGGGTTTAATGAAAAACTGTTTTTT. Residues: CASSPGFNEKLFF.

V usage is TRBV3-1 and J usage is TRBJ1-4; no reliable D call. The V gene's germline CDR1 is LGHDT and CDR2 YNNKEL (reference sequence). V was shortened by 2 bases and J by 8 bases, with 18 bases between the two germline ends. This CDR3 contains 16 residues. The CDR3 bases are TGTGCCAGCAGCCAAAACCCCCGGGCAGCAGGAGAAAAACTGTTTTTT. Residues: CASSQNPRAAGEKLFF.

CDR3 in DNA: TGTGCCAGTATCCGGGACAACTTCTACGAGCAGTACTTC. It yields the protein CASIRDNFYEQYF. This sequence joins TRBV6-6 and TRBJ2-7; a weak D match, TRBD1 (6 bases). Trimming left V 9 bases short and J 3 bases short, with 15 bases between. From germline, CDR1 is MNHNY and CDR2 SVGAGI (reference sequence). The CDR3 runs to 13 residues.

The chain combines TRBV3-1 with TRBJ2-5, with TRBD1 as a possible D gene (6 bases). The DNA end is a closer match to TRBJ2-1, so the J assignment may be wrong. Germline V gives CDR1 LGHDT, CDR2 YNNKEL (reference sequence). The CDR3 loop spans 16 amino acids. Written as DNA, the CDR3 is TGTGCCAGCAGCCAAAGAACAGGGTTCTCCTACAATGAGCAGTTCTTC. Protein sequence: CASSQRTGFSYNEQFF.

Regarding this clonotype: A much larger clone differs from this one at a single base, so this may be a read error. The chain is built from TRBV7-2 and TRBJ2-1; D is unresolved. The CDR3 is 12 amino acids. Germline assignment: CDR1 SGHTA and CDR2 FQGNSA. V gave up 4 bases and J gave up 6 bases, with 7 bases separating them. CDR3 in amino acids: CASSSNSNEQFF. The CDR3 bases are TGTGCCAGCAGCTCCAACTCCAATGAGCAGTTCTTC.

The table lists this clonotype with a few counts. This chain joins TRBV5-1 and TRBJ2-2; 7 bases align to TRBD1. CDR1 and CDR2 (germline): SGHRS, YFSETQ. The CDR3 runs 15 residues. The J segment lost 2 bases and the V segment lost 4 bases, leaving 5 bases of the junction unmatched. In DNA form, the CDR3 reads TGCGCCAGCAGCCGGACAGGTCCCAACACCGGGGAGCTGTTTTTT. Protein sequence: CASSRTGPNTGELFF.

The chain employs TRBV20-1 and TRBJ1-2, with D possibly matching TRBD1 (5 bases). The germline CDR1 and CDR2 sequences are DFQATT and SNEGSKA (reference sequence). Trimming left V 3 bases short and J 9 bases short, with 17 bases between. The CDR3 totals 13 residues. The CDR3 DNA reads as TGCAGTGCTAGTACGGGGGGTTGGAGTAGCTACACCTTC. Translation: CSASTGGWSSYTF.

The chain has TRBV4-1 and TRBJ2-3; D is tentatively TRBD1 or TRBD2 (6 bases each). The V end lost 3 bases, the J end lost 5 bases, and 21 bases lay between the germline ends. CDR3 length equals 17 residues. The germline CDR1 and CDR2 sequences are MGHRA and YSYEKL. The CDR3 DNA reads as TGCGCCAGCAGCCAGCAAGGGGGGTGGGGGGTTGGAGATACGCAGTATTTT. Encoded protein: CASSQQGGWGVGDTQYF.

This chain links TRBV14 with TRBJ1-2; unclear D gene. This CDR3 comprises 13 residues. V was clipped by 3 bases and J by 6 bases, with 11 bases between them. The germline gives CDR1 SGHDN, CDR2 FVKESK. The CDR3: CASSQGSYDGYTF. CDR3 DNA sequence: TGTGCCAGCAGCCAGGGGTCCTATGATGGCTACACCTTC. Based on the CDR3 plus reference TRBV14 and TRBJ1-2, the full variable domain is EAGVTQFPSHSVIEKGQTVTLRCDPISGHDNLYWYRRVMGKEIKFLLHFVKESKQDESGMPNNRFLAERTGGTYSTLKVQPAELEDSGVYFCASSQGSYDGYTFGSGTRLTVV.

The chain links TRBV20-1 to TRBJ2-2, with D perhaps matching TRBD1 (6 bases). Germline V gene data show CDR1 as DFQATT and CDR2 as SNEGSKA (reference sequence). CDR3 length: 13 residues. Between the trimmed V and J ends, which lost 4 bases and 5 bases, there was a span of 11 bases. DNA of the CDR3: TGCAGTGCTACTCTGCAGGGGACCGGGGAGCTGTTTTTT. Translated, it gives CSATLQGTGELFF.

This clonotype appeared a few times. The V gene is TRBV25-1, the J gene TRBJ1-4, with D possibly being TRBD1 (5 bases). Trimming pared 6 bases from V and 5 bases from J, leaving 19 bases between. Germline V gives CDR1 MGHDK, CDR2 SYGVNS. This CDR3 is built from 16 residues. The CDR3: CASSLGARAGNEKLFF. The DNA of the CDR3 is TGTGCCAGCAGCCTGGGCGCGAGGGCAGGGAATGAAAAACTGTTTTTT.

The chain recombines TRBV20-1 with TRBJ1-5; 7 bases agree with TRBD1. Germline V CDR1 and CDR2: DFQATT, SNEGSKA (reference sequence). The CDR3 sequence is 15 residues long. The V segment lost 1 base and the J segment 1 base; nucleotides outside the gene matches: 4. CDR3 in DNA: TGCAGTGCTAGAGGTCCGGGACAGAGCAATCAGCCCCAGCATTTT. It is translated as CSARGPGQSNQPQHF.

The table lists this clonotype with a few counts. This sequence joins TRBV7-9 and TRBJ2-2, with 9 bases matching TRBD1. The J segment lost 4 bases and the V segment lost 5 bases, leaving 8 bases of the junction unmatched. CDR1 and CDR2 (germline): SEHNR, FQNEAQ (reference sequence). The length of the CDR3 is 16 residues. This CDR3 reads CASSDSTGGVTGELFF. CDR3 sequence (DNA): TGTGCCAGCAGCGACTCGACAGGGGGAGTCACCGGGGAGCTGTTTTTT. The complete variable domain, with remaining parts taken from reference TRBV7-9 and TRBJ2-2, reads DTGVSQNPRHKITKRGQNVTFRCDPISEHNRLYWYRQTLGQGPEFLTYFQNEAQLEKSRLLSDRFSAERPKGSFSTLEIQRTEQGDSAMYLCASSDSTGGVTGELFFGEGSRLTVL.

The chain is built from TRBV20-1 and TRBJ2-7; D assignment may be TRBD1 or TRBD2 (5 bases each). Trimming left V 6 bases short and J 1 base short, with 16 bases between. CDR3 length equals 14 residues. Germline CDR1 DFQATT, CDR2 SNEGSKA (reference sequence). DNA for the CDR3: TGCAGTGCAGCCGTAACGGGACGTTCCTACGAGCAGTACTTC. Amino acids: CSAAVTGRSYEQYF.